These 30 T cell receptor beta chains were all obtained from the same sample, sequenced in a study of a mutant IDH1 vaccine in newly diagnosed glioma. The repertoire was sequenced with immunoSEQ multiplex PCR; TCRdb's copy has only in-frame clones and lacks some. Seen here are about 130,000 clones, roughly 77% observed once, and the top ten hold 5.5%. These receptors are not linked to any known antigen. The time point: week 11, during vaccination. In the vaccine, a single dose held 300 ug of the mutant IDH1 20-mer peptide, along with topical imiquimod. The starting material was PBMCs, obtained from a glioma patient whose treatment included an IDH1 peptide vaccine. The receptors originated from a man aged 40-49 years with glioma.

V usage is TRBV5-5 and J usage is TRBJ1-1, with unresolved D. Germline-derived CDR1 and CDR2 are SGHKS and YYEKEE (reference sequence). V lost 2 bases, J lost 1 base, and 9 bases lay in between. The CDR3 sequence is 14 residues long. The CDR3 sequence: CASSFAGSNTEAFF. CDR3 DNA sequence: TGTGCCAGCAGCTTTGCGGGTTCGAACACTGAAGCTTTCTTT.

The table lists this clone with a few counts. This chain joins TRBV9 and TRBJ2-7, with D maybe TRBD1 (6 bases). The V end lost 0 bases, the J end lost 7 bases, and 14 bases lay between the germline ends. The CDR3 length is 14 residues. Germline CDR1 SGDLS, CDR2 YYNGEE. CDR3 protein: CASSVDGVGGEQYF. DNA for the CDR3: TGTGCCAGCAGCGTAGACGGGGTAGGGGGTGAGCAGTACTTC.

The rearrangement uses TRBV30 and TRBJ2-5, with 11 bases lining up with TRBD2. The CDR3 sequence is 16 residues long. CDR1 and CDR2 from the germline V gene are GTSNPN and SVGIG (reference sequence). V shed 6 bases, J shed 5 bases, and the junction held 14 bases outside the gene matches. This CDR3 is CACHGTSGSYGETQYF. Here the CDR3 DNA reads TGTGCCTGCCACGGGACTAGCGGATCTTACGGGGAGACCCAGTACTTC.

The chain has TRBV21-1 and TRBJ2-3; the table's D call, TRBD1, has no DNA check behind it. TRBV21-1 is given as a pseudogene. The CDR3 sequence is 16 residues long. The CDR3 DNA reads TGTGCCAGCAGGAAACAGGGGTACGCTCGCACAGATACGCAGTATTTT. Translation: CASRKQGYARTDTQYF.

V is TRBV11-2 and J is TRBJ1-4; 10 nucleotides match TRBD1. The CDR3 runs to 15 residues. Germline V CDR1 and CDR2: SGHAT, FQNNGV. Trimming cost V 3 bases and J 7 bases; bases outside gene matches: 5. The CDR3 spells CASSLTGGEVEKLFF. CDR3 DNA: TGTGCCAGCAGCTTGACAGGGGGCGAAGTTGAAAAACTGTTTTTT.

The chain employs TRBV9 and TRBJ1-6; weak D call: TRBD1 (5 bases). The V and J ends lost 6 bases and 6 bases respectively, with 10 bases between them. Germline loops: CDR1 SGDLS, CDR2 YYNGEE. The CDR3 spans 13 residues. The CDR3 region has the DNA TGTGCCAGCACCAGGGCCCTTAATTCACCCCTCCACTTT. Translating gives CASTRALNSPLHF. Based on the CDR3 plus reference TRBV9 and TRBJ1-6, the full variable domain is DSGVTQTPKHLITATGQRVTLRCSPRSGDLSVYWYQQSLDQGLQFLIQYYNGEERAKGNILERFSAQQFPDLHSELNLSSLELGDSALYFCASTRALNSPLHFGNGTRLTVT.

This chain uses TRBV7-2 with TRBJ2-7; TRBD2 agrees at 9 bases. The CDR3 length is 15 residues. V gave up 5 bases and J gave up 2 bases; unmatched junction bases: 7. CDR1 is SGHTA and CDR2 is FQGNSA in the germline V gene. The CDR3 region is CASSPLTSGPYEQYF. In DNA, the CDR3 is TGTGCCAGCAGCCCTCTGACTAGCGGTCCCTACGAGCAGTACTTC.

The chain carries TRBV14 and TRBJ2-3; 9 bases agree with TRBD2. CDR1 is SGHDN, CDR2 FVKESK, per germline. The CDR3 has 16 residues. J was trimmed by 1 base and V by 3 bases; bases with no gene match: 5. In DNA form, the CDR3 reads TGTGCCAGCAGCCATCGAATAGCGGGGGGCACAGATACGCAGTATTTT. It encodes CASSHRIAGGTDTQYF.

The V call is TRBV4-1, the J call TRBJ2-1; D unresolved. The V end was cut by 0 bases, the J end by 8 bases, with 23 bases between. The CDR3 is 18 residues long. Germline CDR1 reads MGHRA; CDR2 reads YSYEKL. The CDR3 here is CASSQDGYPTPPGDEQFF. The CDR3 DNA is TGCGCCAGCAGCCAAGACGGTTACCCTACCCCCCCGGGCGATGAGCAGTTCTTC.

The V and J genes are TRBV18 and TRBJ2-1, with 9 positions matching TRBD1. The V segment lost 4 bases and the J segment 4 bases; nucleotides outside the gene matches: 11. The germline V gene encodes CDR1 KGHSH and CDR2 LQKENI. The CDR3 runs 17 residues. The DNA of the CDR3 is TGTGCCAGCTCACTGCGGACAGGGGTAGGAACTTACAATGAGCAGTTCTTC. Its protein is CASSLRTGVGTYNEQFF.

The chain combines TRBV4-2 with TRBJ2-3; the D gene is possibly TRBD1 (5 bases). The CDR3 loop spans 12 amino acids. V gave up 9 bases and J gave up 7 bases, with 14 bases separating them. The germline V gene encodes CDR1 LGHNA and CDR2 YNFKEQ. The CDR3 loop is CASQTGVNTQYF. The DNA of the CDR3 is TGTGCCAGTCAAACAGGAGTAAATACGCAGTATTTT.

This clone was counted a few times. The chain has TRBV7-2 and TRBJ2-1; 9 bases line up with TRBD2. The CDR3 spans 14 residues. Germline lookup yields CDR1 SGHTA and CDR2 FQGNSA. Trimming cost V 6 bases and J 5 bases; bases outside gene matches: 5. CDR3 loop: CASSSGSKNNEQFF. In DNA, the CDR3 is TGTGCCAGCAGTAGCGGGAGTAAGAACAATGAGCAGTTCTTC.

This chain connects TRBV5-1 to TRBJ2-3, with TRBD1 matching 8 bases. The V gene end was trimmed by 0 bases and the J gene end by 0 bases; junction bases not matched to a gene: 9. The germline V gene encodes CDR1 SGHRS and CDR2 YFSETQ. The CDR3 loop spans 18 amino acids. Here the CDR3 reads CASSLGTGGSSSTDTQYF. DNA for the CDR3: TGCGCCAGCAGCTTGGGAACAGGGGGATCGTCCAGCACAGATACGCAGTATTTT.

The J gene is TRBJ2-3, the V gene TRBV6-6; the match to TRBD1 covers 8 bases. The V segment lost 7 bases and the J segment 0 bases; nucleotides outside the gene matches: 3. Per the germline V gene, CDR1 is MNHNY and CDR2 is SVGAGI (reference sequence). The CDR3 has 14 amino acids. The CDR3 DNA reads TGTGCCAGCAAGACAGGGGCGAGCACAGATACGCAGTATTTT. It specifies CASKTGASTDTQYF.

This rearrangement joins TRBV15 to TRBJ2-7, with 10 bases identical to TRBD2. The CDR3 is made up of 15 amino acids. Germline V gene sequence: CDR1 LNHNV, CDR2 YYDKDF (reference sequence). J was trimmed by 7 bases and V by 1 base; bases with no gene match: 7. CDR3 sequence (DNA): TGTGCCACCAGCAGAGCTAGCGGGGGCCGGTGGGAGCAGTACTTC. Protein: CATSRASGGRWEQYF.

The rearrangement uses TRBV7-9 and TRBJ2-7, with TRBD2 matching 7 bases. The V gene end was trimmed by 8 bases and the J gene end by 2 bases; junction bases not matched to a gene: 12. The CDR3 is 15 residues long. Germline V lookup: CDR1 SEHNR, CDR2 FQNEAQ (reference sequence). DNA for the CDR3: TGTGCCAGCCGACCGCCCCCAGGGACTACCTACGAGCAGTACTTC. This codes for CASRPPPGTTYEQYF.

This clone has a handful of counts. This chain uses TRBV19 with TRBJ2-1; 13 bases are shared with TRBD2. The germline V gene encodes CDR1 LNHDA and CDR2 SQIVND (reference sequence). The V gene end was trimmed by 5 bases and the J gene end by 9 bases; junction bases not matched to a gene: 7. This CDR3 spans 15 amino acids. Here the CDR3 reads CASSALAGGPGEQFF. CDR3 bases: TGTGCCAGTAGTGCACTAGCGGGAGGGCCAGGTGAGCAGTTCTTC.

The chain has TRBV4-1 and TRBJ2-6, with 7 bases that match TRBD2. The germline V gene has CDR1 MGHRA and CDR2 YSYEKL. This CDR3 region has 17 residues. Losses at the gene ends were 4 bases for V and 3 bases for J; bases not matched to a gene: 9. CDR3: CASSPYVGGNGANVLTF. CDR3 nucleotide sequence: TGCGCCAGCAGCCCCTATGTGGGAGGGAATGGGGCCAACGTCCTGACTTTC.

The V call is TRBV7-6, the J call TRBJ1-1; 9 nucleotides agree with TRBD1. Losses at the gene ends were 5 bases for V and 3 bases for J; bases not matched to a gene: 4. The V gene's germline CDR1 is SGHVS and CDR2 FNYEAQ. This CDR3 comprises 14 residues. The CDR3 DNA is TGTGCCAGCAGCCAAGGGGACAGGGACACTGAAGCTTTCTTT. Protein: CASSQGDRDTEAFF.

This rearrangement joins TRBV7-9 to TRBJ2-2; no definite D call. Germline V CDR1 and CDR2: SEHNR, FQNEAQ (reference sequence). V lost 5 bases and J lost 5, with 9 bases in between. This CDR3 has 13 residues. CDR3 DNA: TGTGCCAGCAGCGGTGGGCCGACCGGGGAGCTGTTTTTT. Translating it yields CASSGGPTGELFF.

This chain uses TRBV6-1 with TRBJ1-5; a possible D gene is TRBD1 (5 bases). V dropped 5 bases and J dropped 4 bases, with 15 bases sitting between them. There are 15 residues in the CDR3. CDR1 is MNHNS, CDR2 SASEGT, per germline. The CDR3 nucleotides read TGTGCCAGCAGTTCCCGGGACCTGGGAAATCAGCCCCAGCATTTT. This sequence encodes CASSSRDLGNQPQHF.

The V gene is TRBV7-8, the J gene TRBJ2-2; the D gene is possibly TRBD2 (6 bases). The CDR3 loop spans 17 amino acids. V dropped 3 bases and J dropped 0 bases, with 14 bases sitting between them. Germline V gene sequence: CDR1 SGHVS, CDR2 FQNEAQ. CDR3 amino acids: CASSFQRGNPNTGELFF. The CDR3 coding sequence is TGTGCCAGCAGCTTTCAACGCGGGAACCCGAACACCGGGGAGCTGTTTTTT.

The V gene is TRBV13, the J gene TRBJ2-1; 14 nucleotides match TRBD2. V was pared by 4 bases and J by 6 bases, with 11 bases of the junction left unmatched. This CDR3 is built from 18 residues. In germline, CDR1 is PRHDT, CDR2 FYEKMQ (reference sequence). The CDR3 sequence is CASSWGLAGDLLGNEQFF. CDR3 in DNA: TGTGCCAGCAGCTGGGGACTAGCGGGAGACTTATTAGGCAATGAGCAGTTCTTC.

The chain links TRBV11-3 to TRBJ2-3, with D unresolved. In germline, CDR1 is SGHNT, CDR2 YENEEA. V lost 5 bases, J lost 3 bases, and 12 bases lay in between. The CDR3 consists of 14 residues. The CDR3 bases are TGTGCCAGCAGCCCCGGACGGCTTACAGATACGCAGTATTTT. It is translated as CASSPGRLTDTQYF. The complete variable domain, with remaining parts taken from reference TRBV11-3 and TRBJ2-3, reads EAGVVQSPRYKIIEKKQPVAFWCNPISGHNTLYWYLQNLGQGPELLIRYENEEAVDDSQLPKDRFSAERLKGVDSTLKIQPAELGDSAVYLCASSPGRLTDTQYFGPGTRLTVL.

This clone has a count of ten or more. J is TRBJ2-3 and V is TRBV10-3; D is possibly TRBD1 (7 bases). CDR3 size: 17 residues. CDR1 is ENHRY and CDR2 is SYGVKD in the germline V gene. V gave up 0 bases and J gave up 2 bases, with 15 bases separating them. CDR3 sequence reads: CAISESTDREDTDTQYF. CDR3 nucleotide sequence: TGTGCCATCAGTGAGTCTACCGACAGGGAGGACACAGATACGCAGTATTTT.

This rearrangement joins TRBV15 to TRBJ2-1; 9 bases are shared with TRBD2. Germline CDR1 reads LNHNV; CDR2 reads YYDKDF (reference sequence). V trimming: 0 bases; J trimming: 5 bases; junction bases outside the gene matches: 8. CDR3 length: 17 residues. The CDR3 protein is CATSRDRASGEDNEQFF. Written as DNA, the CDR3 is TGTGCCACCAGCAGAGATCGGGCTAGCGGGGAGGACAATGAGCAGTTCTTC.

The J gene is TRBJ2-7, the V gene TRBV5-8, with 7 positions matching TRBD1. The CDR3 length is 15 residues. Unmatched junction bases numbered 3, after V lost 0 bases and J lost 0 bases. Germline CDR1 is SGHTS and CDR2 is YDEGEE. DNA for the CDR3: TGTGCCAGCAGCTTGGTAGGGACAGCCTCCTACGAGCAGTACTTC. Translation: CASSLVGTASYEQYF.

CDR3 nucleotide sequence: TGTGCCAGCAGCGGGAGGGACAGTTCAAATTCACCCCTCCACTTT. It specifies CASSGRDSSNSPLHF. The rearrangement links TRBV5-4 to TRBJ1-6; 7 bases fit TRBD1. The length of the CDR3 is 15 residues. V dropped 4 bases and J dropped 7; count of bases not matched to a gene: 8. CDR1 and CDR2 (germline): SGHNT, YYREEE (reference sequence).

The chain is built from TRBV19 and TRBJ2-2, with 8 bases fitting TRBD2. The V gene's germline CDR1 is LNHDA and CDR2 SQIVND (reference sequence). V dropped 3 bases and J dropped 4; count of bases not matched to a gene: 10. The CDR3 has 17 amino acids. CDR3 in DNA: TGTGCCAGTAGTATGCGGGAGGTCCCGACCGGCACCGGGGAGCTGTTTTTT. Its protein product is CASSMREVPTGTGELFF.

The rearrangement uses TRBV13 and TRBJ2-3, with D perhaps TRBD1 (5 bases). The CDR3 has 13 amino acids. Per germline, CDR1 PRHDT and CDR2 FYEKMQ (reference sequence). Between the trimmed V and J ends, which lost 2 bases and 3 bases, there was a span of 6 bases. CDR3 DNA: TGTGCCAGCAGCTTAAAGGGGACAGATACGCAGTATTTT. Its protein is CASSLKGTDTQYF.